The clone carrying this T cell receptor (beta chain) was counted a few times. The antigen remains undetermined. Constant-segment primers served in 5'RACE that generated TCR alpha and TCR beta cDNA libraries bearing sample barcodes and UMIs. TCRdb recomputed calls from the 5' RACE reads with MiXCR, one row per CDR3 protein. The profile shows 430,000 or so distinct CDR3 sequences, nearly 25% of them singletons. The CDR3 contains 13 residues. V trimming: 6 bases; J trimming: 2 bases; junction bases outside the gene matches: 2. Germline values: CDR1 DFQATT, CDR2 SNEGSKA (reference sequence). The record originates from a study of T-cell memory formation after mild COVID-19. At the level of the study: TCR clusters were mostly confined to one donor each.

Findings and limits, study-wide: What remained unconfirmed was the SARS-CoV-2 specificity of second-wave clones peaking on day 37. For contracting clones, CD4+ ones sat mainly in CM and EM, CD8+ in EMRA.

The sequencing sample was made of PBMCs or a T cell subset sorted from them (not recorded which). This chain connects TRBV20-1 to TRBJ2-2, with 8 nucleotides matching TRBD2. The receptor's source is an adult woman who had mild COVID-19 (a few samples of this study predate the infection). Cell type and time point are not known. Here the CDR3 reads CSATSGNTGELFF. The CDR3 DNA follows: TGCAGTGCCACTAGCGGTAACACCGGGGAGCTGTTTTTT.